This T cell receptor beta chain was recovered during a study of blood T cells in healthy people across ages. Findings and limits, study-wide: Researchers report that TCR beta diversity correlated strongly with naive T cell percentage. Estimates of total diversity, which came from one million sequenced T cells, were considered to be underestimates.

To note about this clonotype: What it binds is not known.

The use of a sample-barcoded 5' primer and a J-beta primer mix characterized a second PCR of roughly 6 to 11 cycles. The authors tagged each cDNA molecule using a template-switch adaptor with 12 random nucleotides. Each CDR3 protein is one row after TCRdb ran MiXCR on the 5' RACE reads. The sample holds under 1,100,000 distinct CDR3 sequences, around 25% seen once. The same specimen was also included in a second study, on T cells of mothers and their children. As that study records: The authors identified no persistent microchimeric T cell clones.

This TCR came from a girl under 10 years old in good health. Material: blood.

The CDR3 protein is CATSRVGAITGELFF. The CDR3 DNA follows: TGTGCCACCAGCAGAGTCGGCGCGATCACCGGGGAGCTGTTTTTT. The chain links TRBV15 to TRBJ2-2, with D unresolved. This CDR3 has 15 amino acids. Trimming shortened V by 1 base and J by 4 bases, and 10 bases separated the two germline ends. Germline V gene data show CDR1 as LNHNV and CDR2 as YYDKDF (reference sequence).